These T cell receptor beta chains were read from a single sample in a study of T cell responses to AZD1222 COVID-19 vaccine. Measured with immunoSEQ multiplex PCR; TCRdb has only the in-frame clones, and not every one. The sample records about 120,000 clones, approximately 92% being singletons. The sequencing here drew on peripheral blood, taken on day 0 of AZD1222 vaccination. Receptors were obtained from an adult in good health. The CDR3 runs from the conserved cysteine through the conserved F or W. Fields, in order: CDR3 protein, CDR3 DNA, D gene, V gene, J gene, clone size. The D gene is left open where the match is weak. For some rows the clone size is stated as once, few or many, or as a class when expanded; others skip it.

CDR3: CASSSNGQVLGDGYTF; DNA: TGTGCCAGCAGCTCCAACGGACAGGTCCTAGGGGATGGCTACACCTTC; D: TRBD1; V: TRBV5-5; J: TRBJ1-2; size: -
CDR3: CASSVDYSSPYEQYF; DNA: TGTGCCAGCAGCGTAGACTATTCGAGCCCCTACGAGCAGTACTTC; D: -; V: TRBV9; J: TRBJ2-7; size: -
CDR3: CAISETAGNTIYF; DNA: TGTGCCATCAGTGAAACGGCTGGAAACACCATATATTTT; D: -; V: TRBV10-3; J: TRBJ1-3; size: -
CDR3: CASSLGPGAHGHQPQHF; DNA: TGCGCCAGCAGCTTGGGGCCAGGGGCCCACGGGCATCAGCCCCAGCATTTT; D: -; V: TRBV5-1; J: TRBJ1-5; size: -
CDR3: CASRSTGKNTEAFF; DNA: TGCGCCAGCAGGTCCACAGGGAAGAACACTGAAGCTTTCTTT; D: -; V: TRBV4-1; J: TRBJ1-1; size: -
CDR3: CASISNTEAFF; DNA: TGTGCCAGCATAAGTAACACTGAAGCTTTCTTT; D: -; V: TRBV6-6; J: TRBJ1-1; size: -
CDR3: CATEKRGEQYF; DNA: TGTGCCACCGAGAAACGAGGGGAGCAGTACTTC; D: -; V: TRBV12-3/TRBV12-4; J: TRBJ2-7; size: -
CDR3: CASSLSQTYEQYF; DNA: TGTGCCAGCAGTTTATCCCAAACATACGAGCAGTACTTC; D: -; V: TRBV28; J: TRBJ2-7; size: -
CDR3: CATSRLKNTEAFF; DNA: TGTGCCACCAGCAGACTCAAGAACACTGAAGCTTTCTTT; D: -; V: TRBV15; J: TRBJ1-1; size: -
CDR3: CASSGGTTYGYTF; DNA: TGTGCCAGCAGCGGCGGGACGACCTATGGCTACACCTTC; D: -; V: TRBV12-3/TRBV12-4; J: TRBJ1-2; size: -
CDR3: CASSPIGTEAFF; DNA: TGTGCCAGCAGCCCCATAGGGACGGAAGCTTTCTTT; D: -; V: TRBV7-2; J: TRBJ1-1; size: -
CDR3: CASSQDRASYNEQFF; DNA: TGCGCCAGCAGCCAAGATCGTGCTTCCTACAATGAGCAGTTCTTC; D: -; V: TRBV4-3; J: TRBJ2-1; size: -
CDR3: CASRKGNTIYF; DNA: TGTGCCAGTAGAAAAGGAAACACCATATATTTT; D: -; V: TRBV19; J: TRBJ1-3; size: -
CDR3: CASSQVIPITEAFF; DNA: TGTGCCAGCAGCCAAGTAATTCCCATCACTGAAGCTTTCTTT; D: -; V: TRBV14; J: TRBJ1-1; size: -
CDR3: CAIGDTRVDEKLFF; DNA: TGTGCCATCGGGGACACCCGGGTGGATGAAAAACTGTTTTTT; D: -; V: TRBV10-3; J: TRBJ1-4; size: few
CDR3: CATQLAGGHEQFF; DNA: TGTGCCACTCAACTAGCGGGAGGACATGAGCAGTTCTTC; D: TRBD2; V: TRBV3-1/TRBV3-2; J: TRBJ2-1; size: -
CDR3: CASSLGRYTGELFF; DNA: TGTGCCAGCAGTTTGGGCAGATACACCGGGGAGCTGTTTTTT; D: -; V: TRBV28; J: TRBJ2-2; size: -
CDR3: CASSLAGELDEQYF; DNA: TGCGCCAGTTCCCTAGCGGGGGAACTAGACGAGCAGTACTTC; D: TRBD2; V: TRBV4-1; J: TRBJ2-7; size: -
CDR3: CASSFLTVKNYEQYF; DNA: TGTGCCAGCAGCTTCCTGACGGTTAAGAACTACGAGCAGTACTTC; D: -; V: TRBV11-2; J: TRBJ2-7; size: -
CDR3: CASRPTGFYEQYF; DNA: TGTGCCAGCAGGCCCACGGGATTCTACGAGCAGTACTTC; D: -; V: TRBV2; J: TRBJ2-7; size: -
CDR3: CASSLDTSNELTYEQYF; DNA: TGCGCCAGCAGCTTGGACACCAGCAACGAGCTCACCTACGAGCAGTACTTC; D: -; V: TRBV5-1; J: TRBJ2-7; size: once
CDR3: CASSLGGQRAAFF; DNA: TGTGCCAGCAGTTTAGGGGGTCAGCGCGCAGCTTTCTTT; D: -; V: TRBV12-3/TRBV12-4; J: TRBJ1-1; size: -